This passage covers 4 T cell receptor beta chains from one sample sequenced in a study of T-cell reconstitution after alpha-beta-depleted transplantation in children. Molecular barcoding with unique molecular identifiers was used for the TCRbeta library. TCRdb itself ran the PCR reads through MiXCR, one entry per CDR3 protein. Here the sample spans about 980,000 distinct CDR3 sequences, roughly 29% being singletons. The sample here was PBMCs, mostly from graft donor cells, taken 360 days after TCRalphabeta/CD19-depleted stem cell transplant. The receptor source for this set is a boy in the first two years of life who had a stem cell transplant for SCID, so the T cells may come from the graft donor.

The CDR3 protein is CASTRDRDFYEQYF. The CDR3 DNA follows: TGCGCCAGCACCCGGGACAGGGATTTTTACGAGCAGTACTTC. J is TRBJ2-7 and V is TRBV5-1; 9 bases align to TRBD1. Losses at the gene ends were 6 bases for V and 4 bases for J; bases not matched to a gene: 8. The CDR3 length is 14 residues. CDR1 and CDR2 from the germline V gene are SGHRS and YFSETQ.

This chain links TRBV29-1 with TRBJ2-3; weak D call: TRBD1 (5 bases). Germline V lookup: CDR1 SQVTM, CDR2 ANQGSEA. V lost 5 bases, J lost 4 bases, and 22 bases lay in between. This CDR3 region has 16 residues. CDR3 sequence (DNA): TGCAGCGTTTGGACAACGACAAGTAGGAGCTCAGATACGCAGTATTTT. Amino acids: CSVWTTTSRSSDTQYF.

In this sample, this clonotype turned up a few times. The chain carries TRBV2 and TRBJ2-1; unclear D gene. Trimming removed 8 bases from V and 2 bases from J, with 10 bases in between. Germline V CDR1 and CDR2: SNHLY, FYNNEI. This CDR3 comprises 13 residues. CDR3 bases: TGTGCCAGCCTACAGCCTCCCTACAATGAGCAGTTCTTC. It yields the protein CASLQPPYNEQFF.

J is TRBJ2-5 and V is TRBV2, with a weak D call TRBD1 (6 bases). The CDR3 length is 15 residues. Germline V CDR1 and CDR2: SNHLY, FYNNEI. V was pared by 5 bases and J by 5 bases, with 18 bases between. CDR3 nucleotide sequence: TGTGCCAGCAGTTATCAGGGGATGAGGGAGGAGACCCAGTACTTC. Its translation: CASSYQGMREETQYF.